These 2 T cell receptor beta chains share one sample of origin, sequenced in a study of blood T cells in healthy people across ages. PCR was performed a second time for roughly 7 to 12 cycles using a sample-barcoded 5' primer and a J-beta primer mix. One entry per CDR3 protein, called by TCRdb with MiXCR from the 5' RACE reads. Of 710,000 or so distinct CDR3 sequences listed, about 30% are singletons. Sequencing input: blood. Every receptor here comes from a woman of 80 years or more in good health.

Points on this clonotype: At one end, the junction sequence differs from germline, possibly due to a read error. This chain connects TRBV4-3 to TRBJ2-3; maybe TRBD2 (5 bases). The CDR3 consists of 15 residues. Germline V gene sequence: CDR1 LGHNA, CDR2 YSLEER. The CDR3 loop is CASNQVVGGTDTQYF. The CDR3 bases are TGCGCCAGCAACCAAGTAGTGGGAGGCACAGATACGCAGTATTTT.

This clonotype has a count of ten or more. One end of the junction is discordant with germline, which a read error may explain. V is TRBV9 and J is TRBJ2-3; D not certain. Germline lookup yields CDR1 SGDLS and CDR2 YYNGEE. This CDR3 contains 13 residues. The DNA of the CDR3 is TGTGCCAGCAGCGCAGGAAGCAGAGATACGCAGTATTTT. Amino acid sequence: CASSAGSRDTQYF.